This T cell receptor (beta chain) was documented in a study of CD8+CD57+ T cells in acquired aplastic anemia. It was genomic DNA that served as the template for profiling TCR beta VDJ and CDR3. Each CDR3 protein is one row after TCRdb ran MiXCR on the reads. This sample has some 150,000 distinct CDR3 sequences, with less than 60% found just once. Comments on this clonotype: A read error may be the cause here, since a much bigger clone is one base away.

Patients selected for sequencing had displayed CD8+CD57+ cell expansion by flow cytometry. The TCR originated in a human donor with aplastic anemia. The sample was sorted CD4+, CD8+, or CD8+CD57+ T cells (not recorded which) from PBMCs.

The CDR3 sequence: CASSDGQGATDTQSF. The CDR3 coding sequence is TGTGCCAGCAGCGACGGACAGGGGGCCACAGATACGCAGTCTTTT. The chain links TRBV6-4 to TRBJ2-3; 11 bases are shared with TRBD1. The CDR3 contains 15 residues. Germline CDR1 is MRHNA and CDR2 is SNTAGT.